This is a list of T cell receptor beta chains from one sample in a study of cytomegalovirus exposure and HLA in healthy donors. Profiled with immunoSEQ multiplex PCR; TCRdb holds only in-frame clones, not every one. The table lists about 60,000 clones, approximately 75% of them singletons. The sequenced material came from PBMCs. All receptors come from a woman in her thirties or forties in good health and CMV-seropositive. The CDR3 runs from the conserved cysteine through the conserved F or W. The order of the fields is V gene, D gene, clone size, J gene, CDR3 protein, CDR3 DNA. D genes are given only for firm matches. A row's size may be missing; if present it is once, few, many or a size class.

>TRBV2|TRBD1|.|TRBJ1-2
CASSEEGQGTGYTF
TGTGCCAGCAGTGAAGAGGGACAGGGAACTGGCTACACCTTC
>TRBV18|.|.|TRBJ2-4
CASSLPPRGTKNIQYF
TGTGCCAGCTCCCTTCCCCCCAGGGGCACCAAAAACATTCAGTACTTC
>TRBV4-1|TRBD1|few|TRBJ2-7
CASSRRDRGHEQYF
TGCGCCAGCAGCCGGCGGGACAGGGGCCACGAGCAGTACTTC
>TRBV11-2|TRBD2|.|TRBJ2-1
CASSVGLAGRNNEQFF
TGTGCCAGCAGCGTCGGACTAGCGGGGCGTAACAATGAGCAGTTCTTC
>TRBV27|TRBD1|.|TRBJ1-1
CASSSNTPGQGWSTEAFF
TGTGCCAGCAGTTCAAACACCCCCGGACAGGGGTGGAGTACTGAAGCTTTCTTT
>TRBV18|.|.|TRBJ1-1
CASSPLGDAEAFF
TGTGCCAGCTCCCCTCTCGGAGACGCTGAAGCTTTCTTT
>TRBV5-1|.|.|TRBJ1-2
CASSPGNYGYTF
TGCGCCAGCAGCCCGGGGAACTATGGCTACACCTTC
>TRBV6-6|TRBD1|.|TRBJ2-1
CASTLQGAGNEQFF
TGTGCCAGCACCTTACAGGGGGCTGGTAATGAGCAGTTCTTC
>TRBV15|TRBD1|.|TRBJ2-2
CATGTAYTGELFF
TGTGCCACCGGGACAGCCTACACCGGGGAGCTGTTTTTT
>TRBV7-3|.|.|TRBJ1-1
CASSLGPAGNTEAFF
TGTGCCAGCAGCCTCGGCCCCGCGGGGAACACTGAAGCTTTCTTT
>TRBV7-8|.|.|TRBJ1-2
CASSLERGLGGYTF
TGTGCCAGCAGCCTAGAGAGGGGGTTGGGGGGCTACACCTTC
>TRBV6-1|.|few|TRBJ1-5
CASSERMQVSNQPQHF
TGTGCCAGCAGCGAAAGAATGCAGGTTAGCAATCAGCCCCAGCATTTT
>TRBV30|.|.|TRBJ1-6
CAWGIRVQSPLHF
TGTGCCTGGGGAATCCGGGTCCAGTCACCCCTCCACTTT
>TRBV4-1|.|.|TRBJ2-7
CASSPSGLGSYEQYF
TGCGCCAGCAGCCCCTCGGGGTTGGGCTCCTACGAGCAGTACTTC
>TRBV4-1|.|.|TRBJ2-6
CASSPRQSSGANVLTF
TGCGCCAGCAGCCCGCGACAGTCCTCTGGGGCCAACGTCCTGACTTTC
>TRBV19|TRBD1|few|TRBJ2-1
CASSTGTGGEQFF
TGTGCCAGTAGTACCGGGACAGGGGGCGAGCAGTTCTTC
>TRBV7-9|.|.|TRBJ2-1
CSSSSSQRSYNEQFF
TGTTCCAGCAGCTCAAGTCAGCGCTCCTACAATGAGCAGTTCTTC
>TRBV6-6|.|.|TRBJ1-5
CASSYAGEGNQPQHF
TGTGCCAGCAGTTACGCGGGGGAAGGTAATCAGCCCCAGCATTTT
>TRBV5-6|TRBD1|.|TRBJ2-7
CASSSLTGHYEQYF
TGTGCCAGCAGTTCCCTGACAGGGCACTACGAGCAGTACTTC
>TRBV19|.|few|TRBJ2-1
CASSFTLREQFF
TGTGCCAGTAGTTTTACGCTGAGAGAGCAGTTCTTC
>TRBV6-5|.|.|TRBJ1-5
CASSYGGSSQPQHF
TGTGCCAGCAGTTACGGGGGCTCGAGTCAGCCCCAGCATTTT
>TRBV10-2|.|.|TRBJ2-5
CASSAEETQYF
TGCGCCAGCAGTGCCGAGGAGACCCAGTACTTC
>TRBV5-1|.|.|TRBJ2-7
CASSPSRGTYEQYF
TGCGCCAGCAGCCCAAGCAGGGGAACCTACGAGCAGTACTTC
>TRBV29-1|.|once|TRBJ2-1
CSALRSSHEQFF
TGCAGCGCCCTGCGGTCCAGCCATGAGCAGTTCTTC
>TRBV6-1|.|.|TRBJ1-4
CASSERAGKGVANEKLFF
TGTGCCAGCAGTGAACGGGCAGGGAAGGGGGTAGCTAATGAAAAACTGTTTTTT
>TRBV7-2|TRBD1|.|TRBJ1-5
CASSSDRGLQPQHF
TGTGCCAGCAGCTCTGACAGGGGTCTTCAGCCCCAGCATTTT
>TRBV4-3|.|.|TRBJ1-3
CASSQDQGTSRDTIYF
TGCGCCAGCAGCCAAGATCAGGGGACCTCCAGGGACACCATATATTTT
>TRBV7-2|.|.|TRBJ1-5
CASSQASFISWSQPQHF
TGTGCCAGCAGCCAAGCTTCGTTTATATCGTGGTCTCAGCCCCAGCATTTT
>TRBV18|.|.|TRBJ2-7
CASSPSRDREQYF
TGTGCCAGCTCACCCTCCAGGGATAGGGAGCAGTACTTC
>TRBV30|.|.|TRBJ1-2
CAWSVRGGLGGGGYTF
TGTGCCTGGAGTGTACGGGGCGGGCTGGGAGGCGGTGGCTACACCTTC
>TRBV30|.|few|TRBJ1-4
CAWSGQLSHEKLFF
TGTGCCTGGAGTGGACAACTGTCTCATGAAAAACTGTTTTTT
>TRBV19|.|.|TRBJ2-1
CASSIDMEGEQFF
TGTGCCAGTAGTATAGACATGGAGGGTGAGCAGTTCTTC
>TRBV10-3|TRBD1|.|TRBJ2-3
CAMPLGTGGTDTQYF
TGTGCCATGCCCCTTGGGACAGGGGGGACAGATACGCAGTATTTT
>TRBV6-6|.|few|TRBJ1-4
CASIMGTSAEKLFF
TGTGCCAGCATCATGGGGACATCGGCCGAAAAACTGTTTTTT
>TRBV5-4|.|.|TRBJ2-5
CASSLAGWETQYF
TGTGCCAGCAGCTTGGCGGGTTGGGAGACCCAGTACTTC
>TRBV7-2|.|.|TRBJ2-1
CASSFRDNEQFF
TGTGCCAGCAGCTTTCGGGACAATGAGCAGTTCTTC
>TRBV9|.|.|TRBJ2-1
CASSVLKQGDYNEQFF
TGTGCCAGCAGCGTATTAAAACAGGGAGACTACAATGAGCAGTTCTTC
>TRBV7-9|.|.|TRBJ1-5
CASSLEGVGGSNQPQHF
TGTGCCAGCAGCTTAGAGGGGGTTGGGGGAAGCAATCAGCCCCAGCATTTT
>TRBV11-2|TRBD2|.|TRBJ2-3
CASSALGGESWEADTQYF
TGTGCCAGCAGCGCCCTCGGGGGGGAGTCTTGGGAAGCAGATACGCAGTATTTT
>TRBV11-2|.|.|TRBJ1-1
CASSLAAGENTEAFF
TGTGCCAGCAGCTTAGCGGCGGGGGAGAACACTGAAGCTTTCTTT